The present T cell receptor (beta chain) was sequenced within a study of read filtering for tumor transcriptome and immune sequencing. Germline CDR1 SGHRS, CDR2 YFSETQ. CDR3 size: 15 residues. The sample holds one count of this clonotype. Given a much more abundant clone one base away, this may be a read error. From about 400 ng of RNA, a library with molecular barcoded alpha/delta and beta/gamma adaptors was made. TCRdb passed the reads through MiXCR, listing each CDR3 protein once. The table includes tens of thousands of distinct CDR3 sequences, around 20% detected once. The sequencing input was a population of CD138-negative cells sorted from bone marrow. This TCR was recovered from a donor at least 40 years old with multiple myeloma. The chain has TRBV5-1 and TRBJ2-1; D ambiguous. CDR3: CAGSLVVVSYNEQFF. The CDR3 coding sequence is TGCGCCGGCAGCTTAGTGGTGGTTTCCTACAATGAGCAGTTCTTC. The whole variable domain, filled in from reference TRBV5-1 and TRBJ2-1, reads KAGVTQTPRYLIKTRGQQVTLSCSPISGHRSVSWYQQTPGQGLQFLFEYFSETQRNKGNFPGRFSGRQFSNSRSEMNVSTLELGDSALYLCAGSLVVVSYNEQFFGPGTRLTVL.